The present T cell receptor beta chain was sequenced within a study of cytomegalovirus exposure and HLA in healthy donors. Study outcomes and limitations: The study flagged some 170 TCR beta chains as cytomegalovirus-associated.

These donors were members of the approximately 110-subject validation cohort, a group separate from the approximately 700-subject first cohort. Assay used: immunoSEQ multiplex PCR; TCRdb lists only in-frame clones, some missing. In the table there are about 360,000 clones, 86% of which are singletons. The CDR3 contains 16 residues. Per germline, CDR1 LNHDA and CDR2 SQIVND (reference sequence). V trimming: 4 bases; J trimming: 5 bases; junction bases outside the gene matches: 8. This clone was counted once. No antigen is known for it. The gene calls are TRBV19 and TRBJ2-1, with TRBD2 matching over 10 bases. This receptor was obtained from a young woman in good health and CMV-seronegative. The specimen was PBMCs. DNA for the CDR3: TGTGCCAGTAGTACGTTACTAGCGGGAAGAAACAATGAGCAGTTCTTC. Translation: CASSTLLAGRNNEQFF.